This T cell receptor (beta chain) comes out of a study of blood T cell repertoires in COVID-19 (dated by TCRdb to 2020 to 2021). In terms of the full investigation: Collaborator samples came from the United States, Italy and Spain and covered acute and convalescent phases of COVID-19. The prospective study material was composed of cDNA or gDNA derived from T cells, B-cell-depleted T cells, or PBMCs. Deeply sampled blood TCRbeta repertoires from subjects exposed to, actively infected with, or recovered from COVID-19 were included in the dataset. The repertoires were released in a freely available public database meant as a resource for research on the immune response to SARS-CoV-2. Samples were obtained from the ongoing ImmuneRACE study (first 160 participants) and from 1,254 subjects provided by 6 global collaborators. A de-identified subject ID, COVID-19 status, age in years and sex were almost always included in the sample metadata. HLA class I and class II types, where available, came from metadata supplied by the sample provider rather than from assay-based typing. General study outcomes and caveats: How much clinical and demographic metadata was included differed by source and by participant, and the metadata was provided uncurated.

The collaborating institutions used their own protocols to collect whole blood in K2EDTA tubes. For TCRbeta analysis, collaborators shipped samples in one of three forms: frozen whole blood, isolated PBMCs, or DNA extracted from either of those sample types. Based on the germline V gene, the CDR1 and CDR2 sequences are MDHEN and SYDVKM. Trimming removed 3 bases from V and 1 base from J, leaving 12 bases between the germline ends. The CDR3, from cysteine to phenylalanine, totals 15 residues. Of the read, only the CDR3 DNA is kept; its 45 bases are in frame from base 1. The immunoSEQ Assay, a bias-controlled multiplex PCR, was used to amplify TCRbeta CDR3 regions from genomic DNA. The authors' pipeline ran thus. Within the assay, amplification of reference gene primers was used to estimate how many nucleated cells each sample contained. To quantify the absolute abundance of each unique TCRbeta CDR3 rearrangement, sequence reads were collapsed and filtered. For each sample, productive Simpson clonality was calculated as the square root of Simpson's diversity index across productive rearrangements. TCRdb mirrors the immuneACCESS table, restricted to in-frame sequences. Some clones are absent from its copies; in checked studies, under half trace to an unresolved V gene, and the reason for the others is unknown. The V and J calls and the clone size are those of that table, but D and trimming were determined from the DNA. In this sample the table shows under 55,000 clones, approximately 90% of which occur a single time. Around 27% of the sample is held by the ten biggest clonotypes.

With regard to this clone: Its specific antigen is unknown. It has no much larger one-base neighbor in the sample; base qualities were not kept.

The sample consisted of peripheral blood. The rearranged segments are TRBV28 and TRBJ2-5; 6 matching bases give a weak D call of TRBD1. This clonotype originated in a human donor in a cohort sampled during active COVID-19. The nucleotide sequence is given as TGTGCCAGCAGTTTCTTCAGCAGGGGCCAAGAGACCCAGTACTTC. It is translated as CASSFFSRGQETQYF.